This T cell receptor (beta chain) was documented in a study of blood T cell repertoires in COVID-19. Whole-study context: The cDNA or gDNA used as material had been derived from T cells, B-cell-depleted T cells, or PBMCs.

Trimming removed 0 bases at V and 1 base at J, with 19 bases between. The CDR3 extends over 19 amino acids. Germline V gives CDR1 LGHDT, CDR2 YNNKEL (reference sequence). Per the original methods: Reference gene primers were amplified, and this amplification served to estimate nucleated cell counts. Here immunoSEQ multiplex PCR was the method, and the copy in TCRdb shows in-frame clones only, minus some. That table is the source of V, J and clone size, and D and trimming were worked out from the DNA. The sample has hundreds of thousands of clones, around 83% seen once. Material: peripheral blood. This rearrangement joins TRBV3-1 (or the pseudogene TRBV3-2) to TRBJ2-1; TRBD1 is a possible D gene (5 bases). The TCR originated in a woman aged 45-59 years with acute or convalescent COVID-19. The CDR3 DNA follows: TGTGCCAGCAGCCAAGATCTCCCCTTCTTAGACAGATCCTACAATGAGCAGTTCTTC. Translation: CASSQDLPFLDRSYNEQFF.